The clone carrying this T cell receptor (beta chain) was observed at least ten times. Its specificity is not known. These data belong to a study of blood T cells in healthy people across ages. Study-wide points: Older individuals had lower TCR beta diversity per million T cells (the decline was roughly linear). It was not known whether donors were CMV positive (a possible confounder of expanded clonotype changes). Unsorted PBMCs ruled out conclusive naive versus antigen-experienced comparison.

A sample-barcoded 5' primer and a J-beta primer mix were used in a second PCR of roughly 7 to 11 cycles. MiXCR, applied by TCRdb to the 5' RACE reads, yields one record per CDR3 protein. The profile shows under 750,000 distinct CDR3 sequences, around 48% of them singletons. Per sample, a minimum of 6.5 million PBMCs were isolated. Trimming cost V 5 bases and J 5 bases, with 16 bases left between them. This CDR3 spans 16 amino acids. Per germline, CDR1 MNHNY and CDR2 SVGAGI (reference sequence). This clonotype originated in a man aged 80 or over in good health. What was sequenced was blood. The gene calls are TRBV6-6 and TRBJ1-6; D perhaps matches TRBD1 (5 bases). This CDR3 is CASSPGAGRNNSPLHF. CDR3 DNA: TGTGCCAGCAGTCCCGGGGCAGGGAGAAATAATTCACCCCTCCACTTT.